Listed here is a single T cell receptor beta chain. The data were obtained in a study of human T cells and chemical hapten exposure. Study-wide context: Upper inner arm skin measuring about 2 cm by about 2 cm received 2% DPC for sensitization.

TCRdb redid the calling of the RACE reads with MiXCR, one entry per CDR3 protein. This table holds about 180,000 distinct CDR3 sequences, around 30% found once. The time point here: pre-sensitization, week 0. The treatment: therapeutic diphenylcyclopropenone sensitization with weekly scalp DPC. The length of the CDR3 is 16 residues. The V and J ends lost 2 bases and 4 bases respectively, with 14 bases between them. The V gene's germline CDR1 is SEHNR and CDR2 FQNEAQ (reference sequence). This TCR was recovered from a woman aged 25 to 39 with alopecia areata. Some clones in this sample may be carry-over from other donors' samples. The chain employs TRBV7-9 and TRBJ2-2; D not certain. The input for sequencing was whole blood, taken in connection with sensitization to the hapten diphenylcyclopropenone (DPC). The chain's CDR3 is CASSLTFQRFTGELFF. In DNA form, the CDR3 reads TGTGCCAGCAGCTTAACGTTTCAGCGTTTCACCGGGGAGCTGTTTTTT.